What follows are 24 T cell receptor beta chains derived from one specimen sequenced in a study of identical twins. MiXCR, applied by TCRdb to the 5' RACE reads, yields one record per CDR3 protein. The top ten hold around 0.3% of the sample, which has 1.5 million to 2 million distinct CDR3 sequences, around 33% seen once. The sample comprised cord blood. These receptor sequences come from a newborn girl in good health.

CDR3 sequence: CASSQPRGPEAFF. The CDR3 region has the DNA TGTGCCAGCAGCCAACCTCGGGGTCCTGAAGCTTTCTTT. The rearrangement links TRBV4-2 to TRBJ1-1; D gene uncertain. The CDR3 sequence is 13 residues long. The V end lost 2 bases, the J end lost 6 bases, and 10 bases lay between the germline ends. CDR1 and CDR2 from the germline V gene are LGHNA and YNFKEQ.

This sequence joins TRBV6-5 and TRBJ1-6; the match to TRBD1 covers 7 bases. The CDR3 consists of 19 residues. V lost 4 bases and J lost 3; bases outside the gene matches: 15. Germline V CDR1 and CDR2: MNHEY, SVGAGI. CDR3 sequence: CASSFNAMEGANYNSPLHF. CDR3 bases: TGTGCCAGCAGTTTCAACGCAATGGAGGGGGCCAACTATAATTCACCCCTCCACTTT.

The chain recombines TRBV28 with TRBJ2-3, with 12 bases fitting TRBD2. CDR1 and CDR2 (germline): MDHEN, SYDVKM. The trim removed 9 bases at V and 1 base at J, leaving 5 bases unmatched. This CDR3 region has 15 residues. In DNA, the CDR3 is TGTGCCAGTGCAGGACTAGCGGGGCGCACAGATACGCAGTATTTT. It translates to CASAGLAGRTDTQYF.

The rearrangement links TRBV2 to TRBJ2-5; TRBD1 aligns across 7 bases. The V and J ends lost 2 bases and 3 bases, in that order; junction bases with no gene match: 6. The germline V gene has CDR1 SNHLY and CDR2 FYNNEI. The CDR3 sequence is 15 residues long. The chain's CDR3 is CASSELLGTEETQYF. In DNA, the CDR3 is TGTGCCAGCAGTGAACTCTTGGGGACAGAAGAGACCCAGTACTTC.

V is TRBV28 and J is TRBJ2-4, with D perhaps matching TRBD2 (5 bases). The CDR3 is 16 amino acids. With 1 base removed from V and 4 bases from J, the gap between germline ends came to 14 bases. CDR1 and CDR2 (germline): MDHEN, SYDVKM. Written as DNA, the CDR3 is TGTGCCAGCAGTTTATACCAACTAGTAACAAAAAACATTCAGTACTTC. Translated, it gives CASSLYQLVTKNIQYF. The full variable domain, in which reference TRBV28 and TRBJ2-4 provide the parts outside the CDR3, is DVKVTQSSRYLVKRTGEKVFLECVQDMDHENMFWYRQDPGLGLRLIYFSYDVKMKEKGDIPEGYSVSREKKERFSLILESASTNQTSMYLCASSLYQLVTKNIQYFGAGTRLSVL.

J is TRBJ2-1 and V is TRBV6-6; 10 bases are a match to TRBD2. Germline CDR1 MNHNY, CDR2 SVGAGI (reference sequence). The CDR3 runs to 11 residues. V dropped 10 bases and J dropped 8; count of bases not matched to a gene: 2. CDR3 bases: TGTGCCACCGGACTAGCGGATGAGCAGTTCTTC. Amino acids: CATGLADEQFF.

This clonotype was recorded many times. The chain has TRBV20-1 and TRBJ2-7, with TRBD1 matching 10 bases. This CDR3 comprises 14 residues. The germline CDR1 and CDR2 sequences are DFQATT and SNEGSKA (reference sequence). The V and J ends lost 6 bases and 1 base, in that order; junction bases with no gene match: 6. CDR3 sequence reads: CSAEDRGYSYEQYF. The CDR3 region has the DNA TGCAGTGCGGAGGACAGGGGGTATTCCTACGAGCAGTACTTC.

This clonotype has a handful of counts. The V and J genes are TRBV20-1 and TRBJ2-3; the match to TRBD2 covers 9 bases. The CDR3 runs 14 residues. Germline V gives CDR1 DFQATT, CDR2 SNEGSKA (reference sequence). The V gene end was trimmed by 4 bases and the J gene end by 0 bases; junction bases not matched to a gene: 2. The CDR3 DNA sequence: TGCAGTGCTAAGCGGGGGGAAAGCACAGATACGCAGTATTTT. This encodes CSAKRGESTDTQYF.

In the case of this clonotype: One end of the junction is discordant with germline, which a read error may explain. The V and J genes are TRBV4-1 and TRBJ2-3; D is possibly TRBD1 (5 bases). Germline values: CDR1 MGHRA, CDR2 YSYEKL. CDR3 size: 17 residues. The CDR3 is CTSSFTTAGSSTDTQYF. For the CDR3, the DNA is TGCACCAGCAGCTTCACGACGGCAGGGTCCAGCACAGATACGCAGTATTTT.

This clonotype has just one count. V and J are TRBV6-5 and TRBJ2-5; 8 nucleotides match TRBD2. Looked up from germline, CDR1 is MNHEY and CDR2 is SVGAGI. The CDR3 extends over 14 amino acids. Germline trimming cut 5 bases from V and 11 bases from J; bases unmatched to any gene: 13. DNA of the CDR3: TGTGCCAGCAGTATCTGGACTAGCAAGGATGAGCAGTACTTC. Residues: CASSIWTSKDEQYF.

This clonotype has only a few counts. The chain carries TRBV27 and TRBJ2-5; D not resolved. Germline loops: CDR1 MNHEY, CDR2 SMNVEV (reference sequence). V dropped 5 bases and J dropped 1 base, with 17 bases sitting between them. The CDR3 spans 16 residues. The CDR3 coding sequence is TGTGCCAGCAGTCCCGGGCTCCGCAGGTTCCAAGAGACCCAGTACTTC. This gives the protein CASSPGLRRFQETQYF.

V is TRBV9 and J is TRBJ1-2; perhaps TRBD1 as D (5 bases). The CDR3 covers 15 residues. Looked up from germline, CDR1 is SGDLS and CDR2 is YYNGEE. The V end was cut by 0 bases, the J end by 0 bases, with 9 bases between. The CDR3 spells CASSVVDTANYGYTF. The CDR3 nucleotides are TGTGCCAGCAGCGTAGTGGACACAGCTAACTATGGCTACACCTTC. Full variable domain (rest looked up from reference TRBV9 and TRBJ1-2): DSGVTQTPKHLITATGQRVTLRCSPRSGDLSVYWYQQSLDQGLQFLIQYYNGEERAKGNILERFSAQQFPDLHSELNLSSLELGDSALYFCASSVVDTANYGYTFGSGTRLTVV.

This clonotype was observed many times. The chain combines TRBV4-2 with TRBJ1-2, with a possible D match to TRBD1 (6 bases). Germline V CDR1 and CDR2: LGHNA, YNFKEQ. V lost 4 bases and J lost 6, with 18 bases in between. CDR3 length: 15 residues. CDR3 in amino acids: CASSLVGGRRNGYTF. In DNA form, the CDR3 reads TGTGCCAGCAGCCTCGTTGGGGGGCGAAGGAATGGCTACACCTTC.

There are a few counts of this clonotype. This chain connects TRBV7-9 to TRBJ1-4; TRBD1 might be the D (6 bases). V gave up 4 bases and J gave up 10 bases, with 19 bases separating them. This CDR3 contains 15 residues. Germline values: CDR1 SEHNR, CDR2 FQNEAQ (reference sequence). DNA for the CDR3: TGTGCCAGCAGCTCCGCAGGGGCTAAATCAGGAAAACTGTTTTTT. It encodes CASSSAGAKSGKLFF.

This clonotype was seen ten or more times. This sequence joins TRBV5-1 and TRBJ2-7; 8 positions match TRBD1. Trimming removed 2 bases from V and 2 bases from J; junction bases left unmatched: 3. The CDR3 has 14 residues. CDR1 is SGHRS, CDR2 YFSETQ, per germline. In DNA form, the CDR3 reads TGCGCCAGCAGCTTTGACAGGGGAGCCTACGAGCAGTACTTC. The encoded protein is CASSFDRGAYEQYF.

This chain links TRBV28 with TRBJ2-4; D is uncertain. Germline assignment: CDR1 MDHEN and CDR2 SYDVKM. V lost 5 bases, J lost 15 bases, and 20 bases lay in between. The CDR3 extends over 13 amino acids. The CDR3 bases are TGTGCCAGCAGTCCGTACTGGACCTACGAGCGGTACTTC. Its protein product is CASSPYWTYERYF.

This clonotype was found a few times. The chain joins TRBV5-1 to TRBJ2-7, with 10 positions matching TRBD2. With 4 bases clipped from V and 7 bases from J, the junction kept 8 bases outside the gene matches. This CDR3 region has 14 residues. Germline values: CDR1 SGHRS, CDR2 YFSETQ. CDR3 protein: CASSQASGSNEQYF. Written as DNA, the CDR3 is TGCGCCAGCAGCCAGGCTAGCGGGAGCAATGAGCAGTACTTC.

This clonotype has just a few counts. DNA of the CDR3: TGCGCCAGCAGCTCAACTAGCGGGAGTTACAAAAACATTCAGTACTTC. It specifies CASSSTSGSYKNIQYF. The chain links TRBV5-1 to TRBJ2-4; 11 bases match TRBD2. V trimming: 3 bases; J trimming: 3 bases; junction bases outside the gene matches: 5. The CDR3 sequence is 16 residues long. CDR1 is SGHRS and CDR2 is YFSETQ in the germline V gene. The entire variable domain, with the rest obtained from reference TRBV5-1 and TRBJ2-4, is as follows: KAGVTQTPRYLIKTRGQQVTLSCSPISGHRSVSWYQQTPGQGLQFLFEYFSETQRNKGNFPGRFSGRQFSNSRSEMNVSTLELGDSALYLCASSSTSGSYKNIQYFGAGTRLSVL.

This clonotype has at least ten counts. V is TRBV29-1 and J is TRBJ2-7; either TRBD1 or TRBD2 may supply D (5 bases each). V was pared by 0 bases and J by 2 bases, with 11 bases between. Germline V CDR1 and CDR2: SQVTM, ANQGSEA. CDR3 length: 14 amino acids. This chain's CDR3 is CSVEDNRDAYEQYF. The DNA of the CDR3 is TGCAGCGTTGAAGATAATCGGGACGCCTACGAGCAGTACTTC.

This clonotype was detected only a few times. This clone may be a read error of a much larger clone one base away. The chain links TRBV5-1 to TRBJ2-3; TRBD2 matches 11 bases. The germline V gene has CDR1 SGHRS and CDR2 YFSETQ. CDR3 length equals 16 residues. The CDR3 spells CPSSLGLAASTDTQYF. The CDR3 region has the DNA TGCCCCAGCAGCTTGGGACTAGCGGCTAGCACAGATACGCAGTATTTT.

The chain couples TRBV20-1 to TRBJ2-5; TRBD2 agrees at 8 bases. Germline values: CDR1 DFQATT, CDR2 SNEGSKA (reference sequence). The CDR3 consists of 15 residues. V lost 2 bases to trimming and J lost 2 bases; unmatched junction nucleotides: 7. This CDR3 is CSARYERGSQETQYF. The CDR3 nucleotides are TGCAGTGCTAGATATGAGCGGGGGTCTCAAGAGACCCAGTACTTC.

This clonotype was found many times. The CDR3 sequence: CASSQGTGGANVLTF. CDR3 bases: TGTGCCAGCAGCCAAGGGACAGGTGGGGCCAACGTCCTGACTTTC. The chain is built from TRBV4-2 and TRBJ2-6; 7 positions agree with TRBD1. The CDR3 spans 15 residues. The V gene's germline CDR1 is LGHNA and CDR2 YNFKEQ. Trimming took 1 base from V and 3 from J; bases not matched to a gene: 0.

This clonotype was counted at least ten times. The genes are TRBV5-1 and TRBJ2-1, with D unclear. Germline CDR1 is SGHRS and CDR2 is YFSETQ. This CDR3 has 13 residues. V lost 0 bases, J lost 8 bases, and 9 bases lay in between. In nucleotides, the CDR3 is TGCGCCAGCAGCTTGGGTAGCAGGCATGAGCAGTTCTTC. The encoded protein is CASSLGSRHEQFF.

This clonotype showed up just once. The V and J genes are TRBV12-3 or TRBV12-4 and TRBJ2-3, with a tentative D call TRBD2 (6 bases). The CDR3 runs to 15 residues. The V end was cut by 3 bases, the J end by 1 base, with 11 bases between. CDR3 amino acids: CASSFPSAGTDTQYF. The CDR3 coding sequence is TGTGCCAGCAGTTTCCCTAGCGCGGGCACAGATACGCAGTATTTT.